These T cell receptor beta chains were read from a single sample in a study of CD8+ T cells in alopecia areata. Only in-frame clones appear in the TCRdb table, and some are missing; sequencing was by immunoSEQ multiplex PCR. The sample holds 150,000 to 200,000 clones, roughly 60% seen once. The material was CD4+ T cells sorted from blood, obtained at week 24, from a patient treated with tofacitinib. The receptors stem from a human donor with alopecia areata. Both conserved end residues are part of each CDR3. A D gene is named only where the DNA matches it firmly. Only some rows state a clone size, as once, few, many or a class for expanded clones.

d_gene	v_gene	j_gene	abundance	CDR3nt	CDR3aa
NA	TRBV9	TRBJ1-2	NA	TGTGCCAGCAGCCCCTCCGCGGGGGGAACCTATGGCTACACCTTC	CASSPSAGGTYGYTF
NA	TRBV5-4	TRBJ2-1	once	TGTGCCAGCAGCTCCCCGGGCCCCTCCTACAATGAGCAGTTCTTC	CASSSPGPSYNEQFF
NA	TRBV21-1	TRBJ2-5	NA	TGTGCCAGCAGCACCGGGACAGAGGGAAAGACCCAGTACTTC	CASSTGTEGKTQYF
NA	TRBV28	TRBJ1-1	many	TGTGCCAGCAGGTACAGGGTTGACACTGAAGCTTTCTTT	CASRYRVDTEAFF
NA	TRBV25-1	TRBJ2-6	NA	TGTGCCAGCAGTGAACTGGGGGCTGGGGCCAACGTCCTGACTTTC	CASSELGAGANVLTF
TRBD1	TRBV5-4	TRBJ1-1	NA	TGTGCCAGCAGAAGGGACAGAATGACTCTCACTGAAGCTTTCTTT	CASRRDRMTLTEAFF
TRBD2	TRBV5-6	TRBJ2-2	NA	TGTGCCAGCAGCACCGGACTAGCGGGGTCCGGTAGGGAGCTGTTTTTT	CASSTGLAGSGRELFF
TRBD2	TRBV7-6	TRBJ2-1	NA	TGTGCCAGCAGCTTAGAAACTAGCGGCTACAATGAGCAGTTCTTC	CASSLETSGYNEQFF
TRBD2	TRBV7-9	TRBJ2-5	NA	TGTGCCAGCAGCTTAGCAGCGGGGACGCCGCGTTCGACCCAGTACTTC	CASSLAAGTPRSTQYF
NA	TRBV29-1	TRBJ1-2	NA	TGCAGCGTGGGGGGACAAGGATCTAACTATGGCTACACCTTC	CSVGGQGSNYGYTF
TRBD1	TRBV18	TRBJ1-2	NA	TGTGCCAGCTCACCAACAGGGACAGGGGATGGCTACACCTTC	CASSPTGTGDGYTF
NA	TRBV29-1	TRBJ1-1	few	TGCAGCGGGCAAGTATTGGATGGAGCTTTCTTT	CSGQVLDGAFF
TRBD1	TRBV10-3	TRBJ2-6	NA	TGTGCCACCTCGAGACAGGGGCCTGGGGCCAACGTCCTGACTTTC	CATSRQGPGANVLTF
NA	TRBV29-1	TRBJ1-2	NA	TGCAGCGTTGACACAGGGTTGACGGGCTACACCTTC	CSVDTGLTGYTF
NA	TRBV4-3	TRBJ1-5	NA	TGCGCCAGCAGCCAAATCCCAGGGGAGCAGCCCCAGCATTTT	CASSQIPGEQPQHF
NA	TRBV19	TRBJ1-2	NA	TGTGCCAGTAGTACCACCCCCAGCTATGGCTACACCTTC	CASSTTPSYGYTF
NA	TRBV30	TRBJ2-6	few	TGTGCCTGGAGTGTGTCCAACGTCCTGACTTTC	CAWSVSNVLTF
NA	TRBV7-2	TRBJ2-3	once	TGTGCCAGCAGCTTAGGGACAACCACAGATACGCAGTATTTT	CASSLGTTTDTQYF
TRBD2	TRBV4-3	TRBJ2-2	few	TGCGCCAGCAGCCGCCTAGCGGGGGGGAACACCGGGGAGCTGTTTTTT	CASSRLAGGNTGELFF
TRBD1	TRBV5-6	TRBJ1-5	once	TGTGCCAGCAGCCCTAGGACAGGGGGTCCGCCCCAGCATTTT	CASSPRTGGPPQHF
TRBD1	TRBV25-1	TRBJ1-2	NA	TGTGCCAGCAGGGAACAGGGGGACTATGGCTACACCTTC	CASREQGDYGYTF
NA	TRBV30	TRBJ1-1	NA	TGTGCCTGGAGTGTACTTGAAGGTCGGGCTTTCTTT	CAWSVLEGRAFF
TRBD2	TRBV19	TRBJ2-1	few	TGTGCCAGTAGTAGGGGGTGGTCGGGACTAGTCTCCCATGAGCAGTTCTTC	CASSRGWSGLVSHEQFF
TRBD1	TRBV29-1	TRBJ1-2	NA	TGCAGCGTTGAAAAGGACAGGGGGCCCTTTAGCTATGGCTACACCTTC	CSVEKDRGPFSYGYTF
NA	TRBV29-1	TRBJ2-7	NA	TGCAGCGTCCGCTCCGCCTCCGAGCAGTACTTC	CSVRSASEQYF
TRBD2	TRBV9	TRBJ2-5	few	TGTGCCAGCAGCGTAGGAGCGGGGGGGGTCCAAGAGACCCAGTACTTC	CASSVGAGGVQETQYF
NA	TRBV7-8	TRBJ2-7	NA	TGTGCCAGCAGCTTCGACAGGATCTCCTACGAGCAGTACTTC	CASSFDRISYEQYF
TRBD1	TRBV13	TRBJ1-1	NA	TGTGCCAGCAGAGACAGGGTCCCTAACACTGAAGCTTTCTTT	CASRDRVPNTEAFF
NA	TRBV4-3	TRBJ1-5	NA	TGCGCCAGCAGCCAAGAGGGGGGGACTCAGCCCCAGCATTTT	CASSQEGGTQPQHF
NA	TRBV29-1	TRBJ2-3	NA	TGCAGCGGGGGGACCACAGATACGCAGTATTTT	CSGGTTDTQYF
TRBD1	TRBV5-1	TRBJ2-2	NA	TGCGCCAGCAGCAGGGACAGGCGCGCCGGGGAGCTGTTTTTT	CASSRDRRAGELFF
TRBD1	TRBV30	TRBJ1-4	NA	TGTGCCTGGAGTGTACAGGGGGCTGAAAAACTGTTTTTT	CAWSVQGAEKLFF
NA	TRBV30	TRBJ2-1	NA	TGTGCCTGGAGTACCGCGAATGAGCAGTTCTTC	CAWSTANEQFF
NA	TRBV25-1	TRBJ2-5	NA	TGTGCCAGCAGTGGTTTCCGGGGAAGGGAGCAAGAGACCCAGTACTTC	CASSGFRGREQETQYF
NA	TRBV25-1	TRBJ2-3	NA	TGTGCCAGCAGTGAACCCCCGGGAGATACGCAGTATTTT	CASSEPPGDTQYF
TRBD1	TRBV11-2	TRBJ2-7	NA	TGTGCCAGCAGCTTCCTTGGGACAGGAACCTACGAGCAGTACTTC	CASSFLGTGTYEQYF
TRBD1	TRBV29-1	TRBJ1-2	few	TGCAGCGTTCAGGGGGCCTATGGCTACACCTTC	CSVQGAYGYTF
TRBD2	TRBV9	TRBJ2-5	NA	TGTGCCAGCAGCGTAGCTACTAGCGGGGCCAACCAAGAGACCCAGTACTTC	CASSVATSGANQETQYF
TRBD1	TRBV11-1	TRBJ2-7	few	TGTGCCAGCAGCTGGGACAGGGCATCCTACGAGCAGTACTTC	CASSWDRASYEQYF
NA	TRBV15	TRBJ2-7	NA	TGTGCCACCAGCAGAGGTGGGATCGGCGAGCAGTACTTC	CATSRGGIGEQYF
NA	TRBV2	TRBJ1-5	few	TGTGCCAGCAGTGAAAAAGTCTGGACCCTTTCACCCCAGCATTTT	CASSEKVWTLSPQHF
NA	TRBV14	TRBJ2-3	NA	TGTGCCAGCAGCCAGGAAGGGTTGAGGAGCACAGATACGCAGTATTTT	CASSQEGLRSTDTQYF
NA	TRBV5-1	TRBJ2-2	NA	TGCGCCAGCAGCTTACAGGGTACCGGGGAGCTGTTTTTT	CASSLQGTGELFF
TRBD1	TRBV30	TRBJ2-7	NA	TGTGCCTGGAGTGTACAGGACAGGACCTACGAGCAGTACTTC	CAWSVQDRTYEQYF
NA	TRBV2	TRBJ1-5	few	TGTGCCAGCAGTACAGATTATAGCAATCAGCCCCAGCATTTT	CASSTDYSNQPQHF
NA	TRBV29-1	TRBJ2-1	few	TGCAGCGTTGAAGAGGGGACGGGGTTCTTC	CSVEEGTGFF
NA	TRBV25-1	TRBJ1-2	NA	TGTGCCAGCAGTGAACCCGCCTGGACCTATGGCTACACCTTC	CASSEPAWTYGYTF
NA	TRBV29-1	TRBJ2-7	NA	TGCAGCGTTGGGTGGGGAAGCTCCTACGAGCAGTACTTC	CSVGWGSSYEQYF
NA	TRBV10-3	TRBJ2-5	NA	TGTGCCATCAGTGAGTCGTTGCCCTCCGGTGCCCAAGAGACCCAGTACTTC	CAISESLPSGAQETQYF
TRBD1	TRBV29-1	TRBJ2-5	NA	TGCAGCGTTGGGTTACAGGGGTTCGAGACCCAGTACTTC	CSVGLQGFETQYF
NA	TRBV30	TRBJ1-3	NA	TGTGCCTGGGAGTTAGGAAACACCATATATTTT	CAWELGNTIYF